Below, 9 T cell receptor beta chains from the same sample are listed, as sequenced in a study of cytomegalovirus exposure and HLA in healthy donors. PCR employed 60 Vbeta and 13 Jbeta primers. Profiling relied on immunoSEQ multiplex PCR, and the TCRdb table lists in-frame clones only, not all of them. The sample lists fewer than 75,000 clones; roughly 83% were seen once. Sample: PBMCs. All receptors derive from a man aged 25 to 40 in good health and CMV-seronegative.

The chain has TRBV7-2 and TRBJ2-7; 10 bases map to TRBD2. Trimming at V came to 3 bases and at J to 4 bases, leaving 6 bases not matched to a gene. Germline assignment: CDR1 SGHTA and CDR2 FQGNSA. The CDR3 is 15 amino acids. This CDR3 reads CASSFSPLAGYEQYF. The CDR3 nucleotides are TGTGCCAGCAGCTTTTCCCCACTAGCGGGGTACGAGCAGTACTTC. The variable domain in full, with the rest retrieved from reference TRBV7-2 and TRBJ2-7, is GAGVSQSPSNKVTEKGKDVELRCDPISGHTALYWYRQSLGQGLEFLIYFQGNSAPDKSGLPSDRFSAERTGGSVSTLTIQRTQQEDSAVYLCASSFSPLAGYEQYFGPGTRLTVT.

CDR3 nucleotide sequence: TGTGCCAGCGCCCCCCGTAGGGAGGGAAGAGACACTGAAGCTTTCTTT. Its translation is CASAPRREGRDTEAFF. This chain uses TRBV11-2 with TRBJ1-1; D not resolved. The CDR3 contains 16 residues. Trimming removed 8 bases from V and 3 bases from J, with 22 bases in between. CDR1 SGHAT and CDR2 FQNNGV come from the germline V gene.

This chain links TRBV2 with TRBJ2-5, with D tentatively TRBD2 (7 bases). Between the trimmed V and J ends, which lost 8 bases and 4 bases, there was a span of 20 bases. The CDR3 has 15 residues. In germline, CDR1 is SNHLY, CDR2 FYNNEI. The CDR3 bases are TGTGCCAGCGGGGATAGGGGGGGGGTTGGAGAGACCCAGTACTTC. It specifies CASGDRGGVGETQYF. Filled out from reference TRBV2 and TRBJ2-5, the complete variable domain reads EPEVTQTPSHQVTQMGQEVILRCVPISNHLYFYWYRQILGQKVEFLVSFYNNEISEKSEIFDDQFSVERPDGSNFTLKIRSTKLEDSAMYFCASGDRGGVGETQYFGPGTRLLVL.

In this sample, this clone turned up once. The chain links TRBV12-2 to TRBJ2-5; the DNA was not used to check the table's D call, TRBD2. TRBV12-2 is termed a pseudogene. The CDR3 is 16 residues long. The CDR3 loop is CASRLTPGRLVETQYF. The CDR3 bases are TGTGCAAGTCGCTTAACCCCCGGGAGACTGGTAGAGACCCAGTACTTC.

This CDR3 is CASSYGGRYYNEQFF. The CDR3 DNA reads as TGTGCCAGCAGTTACGGCGGGAGGTACTACAATGAGCAGTTCTTC. The genes are TRBV6-5 and TRBJ2-1; 8 positions agree with TRBD2. The CDR3 covers 15 residues. V lost 2 bases, J lost 3 bases, and 3 bases stayed unmatched. Germline V lookup: CDR1 MNHEY, CDR2 SVGAGI.

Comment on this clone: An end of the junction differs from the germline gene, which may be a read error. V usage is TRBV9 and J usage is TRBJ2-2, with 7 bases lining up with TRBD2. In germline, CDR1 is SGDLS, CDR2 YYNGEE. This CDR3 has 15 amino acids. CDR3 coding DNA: TGTGCAAGCACTGGGGGGGGTAAGAACACCGGGGAGCTGTTTTTT. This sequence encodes CASTGGGKNTGELFF.

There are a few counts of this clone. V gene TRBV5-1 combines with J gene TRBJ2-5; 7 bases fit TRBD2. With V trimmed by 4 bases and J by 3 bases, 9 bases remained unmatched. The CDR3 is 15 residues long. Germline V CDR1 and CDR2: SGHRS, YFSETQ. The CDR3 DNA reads TGCGCCAGCAGCGTGAGCGGGACGGGAAAAGAGACCCAGTACTTC. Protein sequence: CASSVSGTGKETQYF.

CDR3 in DNA: TGTGCCAGCAGCCCCACCGGAAGACAGGTGAACACTGAAGCTTTCTTT. Protein: CASSPTGRQVNTEAFF. The genes are TRBV7-3 and TRBJ1-1; a weak D match, TRBD1 (6 bases). The CDR3 runs 16 residues. The ends were cut back, 5 bases at V and 0 bases at J, with 16 bases in the middle. Germline lookup yields CDR1 SGHTA and CDR2 FQGTGA.

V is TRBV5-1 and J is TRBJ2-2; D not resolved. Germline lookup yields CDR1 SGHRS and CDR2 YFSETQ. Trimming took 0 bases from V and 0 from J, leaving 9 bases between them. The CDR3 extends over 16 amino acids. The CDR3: CASSLAGYANTGELFF. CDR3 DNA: TGCGCCAGCAGCTTGGCCGGGTATGCGAACACCGGGGAGCTGTTTTTT.